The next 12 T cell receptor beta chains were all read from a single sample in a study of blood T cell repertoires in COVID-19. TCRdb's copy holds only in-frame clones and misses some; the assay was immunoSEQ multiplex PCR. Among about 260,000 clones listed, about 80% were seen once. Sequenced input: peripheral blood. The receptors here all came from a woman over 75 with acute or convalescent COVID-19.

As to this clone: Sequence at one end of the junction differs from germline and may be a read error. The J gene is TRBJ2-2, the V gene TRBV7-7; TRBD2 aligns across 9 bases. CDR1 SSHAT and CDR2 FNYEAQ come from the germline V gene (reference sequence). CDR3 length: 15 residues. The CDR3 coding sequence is TGTGCTAGCAGCCCCAGCGGGAGGTCGGCCGGGGAGCTGTTTTTT. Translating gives CASSPSGRSAGELFF.

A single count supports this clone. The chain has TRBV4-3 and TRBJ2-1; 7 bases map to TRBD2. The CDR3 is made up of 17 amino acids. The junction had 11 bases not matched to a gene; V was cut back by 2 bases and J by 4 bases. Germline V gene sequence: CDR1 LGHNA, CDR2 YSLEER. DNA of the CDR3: TGCGCCAGCAGCCAATCCCTGGGCGGGAGTCGGTACAATGAGCAGTTCTTC. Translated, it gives CASSQSLGGSRYNEQFF.

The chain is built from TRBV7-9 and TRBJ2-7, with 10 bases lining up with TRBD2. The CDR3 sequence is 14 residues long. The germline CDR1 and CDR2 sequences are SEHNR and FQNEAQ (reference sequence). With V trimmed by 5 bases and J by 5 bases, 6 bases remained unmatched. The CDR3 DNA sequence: TGTGCCAGCAGCCCCCGGGGGACTAGCGACGAGCAGTACTTC. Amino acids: CASSPRGTSDEQYF.

As DNA, the CDR3 is TGTGCCAGCTCACTGGGATACAGGGGAGACACTGAAGCTTTCTTT. Protein: CASSLGYRGDTEAFF. The chain combines TRBV18 with TRBJ1-1, with 7 bases fitting TRBD1. CDR3 length equals 15 residues. Germline assignment: CDR1 KGHSH and CDR2 LQKENI. V was clipped by 4 bases and J by 3 bases; unmatched bases: 8.

CDR3 DNA sequence: TGTGCCAGCAGTTTAAGAAGCGGGGGGGTCAGTGAGCAGTTCTTC. It is translated as CASSLRSGGVSEQFF. This chain links TRBV28 with TRBJ2-1; TRBD2 matches 10 bases. The V gene's germline CDR1 is MDHEN and CDR2 SYDVKM. V shed 2 bases and J 9 bases; nucleotides not matched to a gene: 7. The CDR3 consists of 15 residues.

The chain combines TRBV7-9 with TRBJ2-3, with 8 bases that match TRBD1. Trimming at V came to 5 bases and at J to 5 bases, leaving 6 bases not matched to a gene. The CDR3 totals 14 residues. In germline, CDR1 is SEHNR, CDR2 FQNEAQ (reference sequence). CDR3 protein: CASSTRQGIDTQYF. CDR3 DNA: TGTGCCAGCAGCACCCGACAGGGGATAGATACGCAGTATTTT.

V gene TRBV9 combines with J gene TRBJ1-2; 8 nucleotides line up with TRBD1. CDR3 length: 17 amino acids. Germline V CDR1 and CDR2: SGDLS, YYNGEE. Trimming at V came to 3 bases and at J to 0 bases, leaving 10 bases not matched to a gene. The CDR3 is CASSGSGYRGTNYGYTF. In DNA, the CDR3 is TGTGCCAGCAGCGGATCAGGTTACAGGGGGACTAACTATGGCTACACCTTC.

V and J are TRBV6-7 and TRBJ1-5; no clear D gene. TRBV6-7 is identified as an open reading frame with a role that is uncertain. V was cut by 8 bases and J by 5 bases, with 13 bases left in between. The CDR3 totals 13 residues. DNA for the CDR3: TGTGCCAGCCGAAAGGAGGGTTATCAGCCCCAGCATTTT. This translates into CASRKEGYQPQHF.

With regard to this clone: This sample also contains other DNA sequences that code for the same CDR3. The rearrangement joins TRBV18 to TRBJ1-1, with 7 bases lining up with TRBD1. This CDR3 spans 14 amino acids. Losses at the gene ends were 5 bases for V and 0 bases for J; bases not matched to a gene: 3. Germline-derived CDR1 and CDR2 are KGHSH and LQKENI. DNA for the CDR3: TGTGCCAGCTCAAGGGACAGAATGAACACTGAAGCTTTCTTT. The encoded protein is CASSRDRMNTEAFF. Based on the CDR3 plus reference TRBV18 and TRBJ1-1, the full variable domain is NAGVMQNPRHLVRRRGQEARLRCSPMKGHSHVYWYRQLPEEGLKFMVYLQKENIIDESGMPKERFSAEFPKEGPSILRIQQVVRGDSAAYFCASSRDRMNTEAFFGQGTRLTVV.

CDR3 bases: TGTGCCAGCAGCCAAGGCCGGTACTATGGCTACACCTTC. Translation: CASSQGRYYGYTF. This chain uses TRBV3-1 (or the pseudogene TRBV3-2) with TRBJ1-2; D call uncertain. This CDR3 is built from 13 residues. V dropped 1 base and J dropped 3 bases, with 6 bases sitting between them. From germline, CDR1 is LGHDT and CDR2 YNNKEL (reference sequence).

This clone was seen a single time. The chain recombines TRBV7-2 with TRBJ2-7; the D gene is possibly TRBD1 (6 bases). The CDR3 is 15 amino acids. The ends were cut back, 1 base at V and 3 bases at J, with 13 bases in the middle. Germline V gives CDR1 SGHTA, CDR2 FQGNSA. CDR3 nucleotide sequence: TGTGCCAGCAGCTTAGGAGCAGGGGCCATCTACGAGCAGTACTTC. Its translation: CASSLGAGAIYEQYF.

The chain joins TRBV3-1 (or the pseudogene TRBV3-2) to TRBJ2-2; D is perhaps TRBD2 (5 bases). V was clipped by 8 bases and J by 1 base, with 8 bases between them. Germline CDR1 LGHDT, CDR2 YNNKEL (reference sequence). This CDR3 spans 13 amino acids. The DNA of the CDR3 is TGTGCCAGCTCAACTAGGAACACCGGGGAGCTGTTTTTT. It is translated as CASSTRNTGELFF.